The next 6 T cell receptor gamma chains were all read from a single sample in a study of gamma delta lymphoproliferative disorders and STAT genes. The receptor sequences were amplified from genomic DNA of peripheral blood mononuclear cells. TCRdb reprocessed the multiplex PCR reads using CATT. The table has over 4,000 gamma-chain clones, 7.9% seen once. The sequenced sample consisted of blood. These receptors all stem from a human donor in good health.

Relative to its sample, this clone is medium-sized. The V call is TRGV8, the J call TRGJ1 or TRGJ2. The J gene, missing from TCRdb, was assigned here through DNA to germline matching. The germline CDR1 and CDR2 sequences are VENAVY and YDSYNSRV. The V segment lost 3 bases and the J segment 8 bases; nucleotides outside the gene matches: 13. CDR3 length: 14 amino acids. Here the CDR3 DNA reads TGTGCCACCTGGGATGGCCCTGGATTAAATAAGAAACTCTTT. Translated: CATWDGPGLNKKLF.

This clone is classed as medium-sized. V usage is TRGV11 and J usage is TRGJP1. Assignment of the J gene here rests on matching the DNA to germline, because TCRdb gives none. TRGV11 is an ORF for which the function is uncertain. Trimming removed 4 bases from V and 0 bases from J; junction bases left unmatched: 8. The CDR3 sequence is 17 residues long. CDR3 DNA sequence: TGTGCCTGCTGGATTAGTCTCCTATATACCACTGGTTGGTTCAAGATATTT. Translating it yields CACWISLLYTTGWFKIF.

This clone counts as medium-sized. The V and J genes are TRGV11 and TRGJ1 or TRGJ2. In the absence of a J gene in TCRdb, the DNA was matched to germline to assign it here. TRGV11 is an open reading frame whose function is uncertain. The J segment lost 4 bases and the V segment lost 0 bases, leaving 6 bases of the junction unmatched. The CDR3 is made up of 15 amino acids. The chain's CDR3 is CACWIRHENYYKKLF. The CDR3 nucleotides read TGTGCCTGCTGGATTAGGCACGAGAACTATTATAAGAAACTCTTT.

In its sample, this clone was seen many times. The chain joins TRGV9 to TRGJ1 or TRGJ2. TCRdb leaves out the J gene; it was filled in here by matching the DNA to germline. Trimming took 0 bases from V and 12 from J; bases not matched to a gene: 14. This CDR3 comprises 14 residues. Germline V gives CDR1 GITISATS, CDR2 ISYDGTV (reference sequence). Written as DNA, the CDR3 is TGTGCCTTGTGGGAGGTGTGGCCCCCCCTTTGGAAACTCTTT. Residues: CALWEVWPPLWKLF.

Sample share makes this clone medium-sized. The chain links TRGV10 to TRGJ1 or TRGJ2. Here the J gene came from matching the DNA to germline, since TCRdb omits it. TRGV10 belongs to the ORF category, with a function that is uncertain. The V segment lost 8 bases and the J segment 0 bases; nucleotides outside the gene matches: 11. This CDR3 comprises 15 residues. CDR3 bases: TGTGCTGCGTGGGATTCAGGGGGGAATTATTATAAGAAACTCTTT. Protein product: CAAWDSGGNYYKKLF.

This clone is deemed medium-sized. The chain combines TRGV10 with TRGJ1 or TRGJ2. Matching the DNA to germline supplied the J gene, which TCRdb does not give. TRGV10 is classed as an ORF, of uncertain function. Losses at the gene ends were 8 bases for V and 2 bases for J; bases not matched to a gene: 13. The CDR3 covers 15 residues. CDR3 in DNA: TGTGCTGCGTGGGATTCCATCTCCCATTATTATAAGAAACTCTTT. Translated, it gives CAAWDSISHYYKKLF.